This T cell receptor beta chain was sequenced during a study of graft-versus-host responses after intestinal transplantation. For the study at large: Grafts that recipients had were multivisceral, liver-intestinal, or isolated intestinal transplants. For two to four years after anti-thymocyte globulin induction, all recipients took tacrolimus and steroids. Study observations and caveats: Early post-transplant HvG declines were associated with peak circulating GvH clone levels.

CDR3 size: 15 residues. With 5 bases removed from V and 0 bases from J, the gap between germline ends came to 11 bases. Germline CDR1 and CDR2: SGHTA and FQGNSA. About this clone itself: What it binds is not known.

Profiling relied on immunoSEQ multiplex PCR, and the TCRdb table lists in-frame clones only, not all of them. The sample records 95,000 to 110,000 clones, about 90% being singletons. The origin of this receptor is a human donor who received an intestinal transplant. The rearrangement uses TRBV7-2 and TRBJ2-1, with D maybe TRBD1 (6 bases). The specimen comprised unstimulated CD4+ T cells sorted from spleen or lymph node cells, sampled before intestinal transplant. CDR3 protein: CASSLDRSSYNEQFF. In nucleotides, the CDR3 is TGTGCCAGCAGCCTGGACAGAAGCTCCTACAATGAGCAGTTCTTC.